The 27 T cell receptor beta chains below come from one sample, sequenced in a study of CD4 T cells in relation to SARS-CoV-2 and coronaviruses. These receptors' antigens are unknown. Libraries were prepared by immunoSEQ multiplex PCR; TCRdb keeps only in-frame clonotypes and omits some of them. The profile covers tens of thousands of clones, with around 76% appearing a single time and around an eighth taken by the ten largest. The unexposed donors gave CD4+ T cells in about 2011-2018, prior to COVID-19. The cells were cultured for approximately ten days before CD4+ T cells were isolated. The source material was CD4+ T cells from PBMCs, cultured in vitro. All receptors derive from a human donor in good health.

This chain links TRBV7-8 with TRBJ1-5, with 10 nucleotides matching TRBD1. With V trimmed by 0 bases and J by 6 bases, 8 bases remained unmatched. The CDR3 consists of 17 residues. Germline V gives CDR1 SGHVS, CDR2 FQNEAQ. The DNA for the CDR3 is TGTGCCAGCAGCTTAGCCCCCCCGGGACAGGGGCCTCAGCCCCAGCATTTT. As protein: CASSLAPPGQGPQPQHF.

V gene TRBV5-4 combines with J gene TRBJ2-1; 13 positions agree with TRBD2. Per the germline V gene, CDR1 is SGHNT and CDR2 is YYREEE (reference sequence). This CDR3 has 15 residues. The V segment lost 5 bases and the J segment 6 bases; nucleotides outside the gene matches: 5. The CDR3 sequence is CASRSGTSGINEQFF. CDR3 nucleotides: TGTGCCAGCAGGTCCGGGACTAGCGGGATCAATGAGCAGTTCTTC. Full variable domain (outside the CDR3, taken from reference TRBV5-4 and TRBJ2-1): ETGVTQSPTHLIKTRGQQVTLRCSSQSGHNTVSWYQQALGQGPQFIFQYYREEENGRGNFPPRFSGLQFPNYSSELNVNALELDDSALYLCASRSGTSGINEQFFGPGTRLTVL.

The chain couples TRBV6-6 to TRBJ1-5, with D perhaps TRBD1 (5 bases). In germline, CDR1 is MNHNY, CDR2 SVGAGI (reference sequence). Trimming took 8 bases from V and 6 from J, leaving 17 bases between them. The CDR3 covers 14 residues. The CDR3 reads CASARLQDSQPQHF. The CDR3 coding sequence is TGTGCCAGCGCCCGCTTACAGGATAGTCAGCCCCAGCATTTT.

This chain connects TRBV2 to TRBJ1-2, with TRBD1 as a possible D gene (5 bases). CDR3 length: 15 amino acids. Germline-derived CDR1 and CDR2 are SNHLY and FYNNEI. Between the trimmed V and J ends, which lost 6 bases and 2 bases, there was a span of 16 bases. CDR3 in DNA: TGTGCCAGCAGCCCCGATACAGGAGGAAACTATGGCTACACCTTC. This translates into CASSPDTGGNYGYTF.

V is TRBV5-1 and J is TRBJ2-7; D is undetermined. This CDR3 is 14 amino acids long. V was clipped by 0 bases and J by 4 bases, with 11 bases between them. CDR1 SGHRS and CDR2 YFSETQ come from the germline V gene. CDR3 sequence: CASSLVGSTYEQYF. As DNA, the CDR3 is TGCGCCAGCAGCTTGGTAGGCTCTACTTACGAGCAGTACTTC.

The chain is built from TRBV28 and TRBJ1-6, with a possible D match to TRBD1 (6 bases). CDR1 and CDR2 (germline): MDHEN, SYDVKM. Trimming took 5 bases from V and 6 from J, leaving 14 bases between them. This CDR3 is built from 15 residues. In nucleotides, the CDR3 is TGTGCCAGCAGTGTTCTGCGAGGGGGTAATTCACCCCTCCACTTT. Residues: CASSVLRGGNSPLHF.

This clone appeared a single time. The genes are TRBV27 and TRBJ2-3; 11 bases map to TRBD2. Germline V gene data show CDR1 as MNHEY and CDR2 as SMNVEV (reference sequence). J gave up 5 bases and V 3 bases, and 4 bases lay outside the gene matches. This CDR3 spans 15 amino acids. The CDR3 sequence is CASSLGTSGLDTQYF. In DNA, the CDR3 is TGTGCCAGCAGTTTGGGGACTAGCGGATTAGATACGCAGTATTTT.

The chain has TRBV5-1 and TRBJ2-1; D perhaps matches TRBD1 (8 bases). The germline V gene has CDR1 SGHRS and CDR2 YFSETQ. The V gene lost 4 bases and the J gene lost 9 bases, with 20 bases spanning the gap. This CDR3 contains 15 residues. The CDR3, as DNA: TGCGCCAGCAGCCCACAGGGGGACCCGGGAGGTGAGCAGTTCTTC. It is translated as CASSPQGDPGGEQFF.

This clone has just a few counts. The chain links TRBV5-1 to TRBJ2-1, with 8 bases identical to TRBD1. The CDR3 totals 15 residues. V was pared by 5 bases and J by 2 bases, with 6 bases of the junction left unmatched. Germline V lookup: CDR1 SGHRS, CDR2 YFSETQ. The CDR3 reads CASSRDRGTYNEQFF. The CDR3 bases are TGCGCCAGCAGTCGCGACAGGGGCACCTACAATGAGCAGTTCTTC. Supplemented by reference TRBV5-1 and TRBJ2-1, the full variable domain reads KAGVTQTPRYLIKTRGQQVTLSCSPISGHRSVSWYQQTPGQGLQFLFEYFSETQRNKGNFPGRFSGRQFSNSRSEMNVSTLELGDSALYLCASSRDRGTYNEQFFGPGTRLTVL.

This clone has a single count. The J gene is TRBJ2-1, the V gene TRBV5-5, with TRBD2 matching over 7 bases. CDR1 and CDR2 (germline): SGHKS, YYEKEE (reference sequence). V was clipped by 4 bases and J by 6 bases; unmatched bases: 16. This CDR3 is built from 17 residues. The CDR3 region is CASSDRRLANGVNEQFF. The CDR3 DNA is TGTGCCAGCAGCGATAGAAGACTAGCTAATGGGGTCAATGAGCAGTTCTTC.

The V call is TRBV14, the J call TRBJ1-6, with D uncertain. The V end lost 1 base, the J end lost 0 bases, and 4 bases lay between the germline ends. The germline CDR1 and CDR2 sequences are SGHDN and FVKESK. The CDR3 has 15 residues. CDR3 residues: CASSQGGSYNSPLHF. In DNA form, the CDR3 reads TGTGCCAGCAGCCAAGGGGGCTCCTATAATTCACCCCTCCACTTT.

The V and J genes are TRBV6-5 and TRBJ2-7; D might be TRBD1 or TRBD2, each matching 5 bases. This CDR3 comprises 14 residues. V lost 5 bases to trimming and J lost 5 bases, with 16 bases between them. Germline V gene data show CDR1 as MNHEY and CDR2 as SVGAGI. The DNA of the CDR3 is TGTGCCAGCAGTCCTTGGGGGTCTCAGGACGAGCAGTACTTC. As protein: CASSPWGSQDEQYF.

This clone was picked up one time. The V gene is TRBV9, the J gene TRBJ2-6; 11 nucleotides agree with TRBD2. CDR1 and CDR2 (germline): SGDLS, YYNGEE. V lost 0 bases and J lost 4; bases outside the gene matches: 6. The CDR3 length is 18 residues. The CDR3 coding sequence is TGTGCCAGCAGCGTAGCGGCTAGCGGGAGGTCCGGGGCCAACGTCCTGACTTTC. It codes for CASSVAASGRSGANVLTF.

J is TRBJ2-2 and V is TRBV27; no clear D gene. The germline CDR1 and CDR2 sequences are MNHEY and SMNVEV (reference sequence). This CDR3 spans 17 amino acids. V was shortened by 2 bases and J by 2 bases, with 15 bases between the two germline ends. The CDR3 is CASSLRLLITNTGELFF. CDR3 bases: TGTGCCAGCAGTTTAAGGCTCCTCATAACAAACACCGGGGAGCTGTTTTTT.

This rearrangement joins TRBV14 to TRBJ1-1; D is undetermined. The CDR3 is 14 amino acids. The V end lost 1 base, the J end lost 5 bases, and 11 bases lay between the germline ends. CDR1 SGHDN and CDR2 FVKESK come from the germline V gene. The CDR3 loop reads CASSQVMAKTEAFF. The CDR3 nucleotides read TGTGCCAGCAGCCAAGTCATGGCGAAAACTGAAGCTTTCTTT.

The chain joins TRBV7-9 to TRBJ2-1, with 9 positions matching TRBD1. V shed 1 base, J shed 4 bases, and the junction held 2 bases outside the gene matches. This CDR3 has 15 amino acids. Germline values: CDR1 SEHNR, CDR2 FQNEAQ (reference sequence). The DNA of the CDR3 is TGTGCCAGCAGCTTAGACAGGGGGCTATACAATGAGCAGTTCTTC. Amino acids: CASSLDRGLYNEQFF.

The chain couples TRBV6-5 to TRBJ2-5, with D possibly matching TRBD2 (6 bases). The CDR3 has 14 amino acids. CDR1 is MNHEY, CDR2 SVGAGI, per germline. V lost 6 bases and J 3 bases, leaving 14 bases between the germline ends. The CDR3 protein is CASRAGTAKETQYF. The CDR3 DNA is TGTGCCAGCAGGGCGGGGACGGCCAAAGAGACCCAGTACTTC.

The chain has TRBV20-1 and TRBJ2-1, with D perhaps matching TRBD2 (5 bases). Per the germline V gene, CDR1 is DFQATT and CDR2 is SNEGSKA (reference sequence). The CDR3 runs to 11 residues. With 6 bases removed from V and 8 bases from J, the gap between germline ends came to 11 bases. The CDR3, as DNA: TGCAGTGCCGCGGGTCGGGATGAGCAGTTCTTC. Protein product: CSAAGRDEQFF.

V gene TRBV28 combines with J gene TRBJ1-4, with TRBD1 as a possible D gene (5 bases). Germline V lookup: CDR1 MDHEN, CDR2 SYDVKM. The CDR3 is 16 residues long. Trimming left V 3 bases short and J 0 bases short, with 11 bases between. In nucleotides, the CDR3 is TGTGCCAGCAGTTTCGATACGGGGGCAACTAATGAAAAACTGTTTTTT. Amino acids: CASSFDTGATNEKLFF.

This clone was detected once. The chain employs TRBV7-2 and TRBJ2-3, with 8 positions matching TRBD1. CDR3 length: 15 amino acids. The V and J ends lost 2 bases and 5 bases, in that order; junction bases with no gene match: 6. Germline lookup yields CDR1 SGHTA and CDR2 FQGNSA. The CDR3 sequence: CASSLRTGSKDTQYF. DNA of the CDR3: TGTGCCAGCAGCTTAAGGACAGGGTCGAAAGATACGCAGTATTTT.

V and J are TRBV10-3 and TRBJ2-2; weak D call: TRBD2 (6 bases). V dropped 1 base and J dropped 5 bases, with 8 bases sitting between them. The CDR3 is 14 amino acids. CDR1 and CDR2 (germline): ENHRY, SYGVKD. Written as DNA, the CDR3 is TGTGCCATCAGTGAGTTAGCGGATACCGGGGAGCTGTTTTTT. It specifies CAISELADTGELFF.

The CDR3 region is CASSPGAQGDTQYF. CDR3 DNA sequence: TGCGCCAGCAGCCCAGGGGCGCAGGGAGATACGCAGTATTTT. The J gene is TRBJ2-3, the V gene TRBV5-1, with D possibly matching TRBD1 (6 bases). Trimming shortened V by 4 bases and J by 5 bases, and 14 bases separated the two germline ends. The CDR3 has 14 residues. In germline, CDR1 is SGHRS, CDR2 YFSETQ.

By proportion, this clone is medium-sized. V gene TRBV5-4 combines with J gene TRBJ2-3; 7 bases line up with TRBD2. J gave up 0 bases and V 8 bases, and 9 bases lay outside the gene matches. Germline V gene data show CDR1 as SGHNT and CDR2 as YYREEE (reference sequence). The CDR3 is made up of 15 amino acids. This CDR3 reads CASYPSGASTDTQYF. CDR3 bases: TGTGCCAGTTATCCTAGCGGAGCTAGCACAGATACGCAGTATTTT.

This clone was counted a few times. The rearrangement uses TRBV2 and TRBJ2-6; no clear D. The CDR3 contains 13 residues. Per germline, CDR1 SNHLY and CDR2 FYNNEI. V dropped 2 bases and J dropped 4 bases, with 3 bases sitting between them. The CDR3 region is CASSERGANVLTF. DNA of the CDR3: TGTGCCAGCAGTGAAAGGGGGGCCAACGTCCTGACTTTC.

DNA for the CDR3: TGCGCCAGCAGCCAAGTTGCAGGGGGCAAAGAGACCCAGTACTTC. Protein product: CASSQVAGGKETQYF. The chain employs TRBV4-1 and TRBJ2-5, with 8 nucleotides matching TRBD1. There are 15 residues in the CDR3. Trimming removed 1 base from V and 3 bases from J; junction bases left unmatched: 4. Germline lookup yields CDR1 MGHRA and CDR2 YSYEKL.

This clone was seen a few times. The rearrangement links TRBV2 to TRBJ1-6; tentative D call: TRBD1 (6 bases). This CDR3 spans 16 amino acids. V was trimmed by 5 bases and J by 6 bases, leaving 17 bases between them. The germline V gene has CDR1 SNHLY and CDR2 FYNNEI. CDR3: CASSKEQGFLNSPLHF. DNA for the CDR3: TGTGCCAGCAGTAAGGAACAGGGATTTCTTAATTCACCCCTCCACTTT.

The gene calls are TRBV28 and TRBJ2-7; D not resolved. Germline lookup yields CDR1 MDHEN and CDR2 SYDVKM. The CDR3 is made up of 11 amino acids. The ends were cut back, 6 bases at V and 3 bases at J, with 6 bases in the middle. The CDR3 nucleotides read TGTGCCAGCAGCGCTAACTACGAGCAGTACTTC. Its translation: CASSANYEQYF.